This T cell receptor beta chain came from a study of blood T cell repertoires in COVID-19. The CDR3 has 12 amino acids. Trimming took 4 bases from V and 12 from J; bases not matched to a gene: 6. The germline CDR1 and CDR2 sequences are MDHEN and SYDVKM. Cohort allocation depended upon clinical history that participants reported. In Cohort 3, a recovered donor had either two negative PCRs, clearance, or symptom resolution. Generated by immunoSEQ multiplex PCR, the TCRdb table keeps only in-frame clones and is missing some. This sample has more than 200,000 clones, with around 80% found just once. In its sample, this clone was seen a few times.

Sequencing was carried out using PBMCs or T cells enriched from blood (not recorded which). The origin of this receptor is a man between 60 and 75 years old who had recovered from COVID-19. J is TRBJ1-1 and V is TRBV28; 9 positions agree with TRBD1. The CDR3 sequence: CASSWSDRGPFF. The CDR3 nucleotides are TGTGCCAGCAGTTGGTCGGACAGGGGACCTTTCTTT. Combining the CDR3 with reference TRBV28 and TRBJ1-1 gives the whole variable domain DVKVTQSSRYLVKRTGEKVFLECVQDMDHENMFWYRQDPGLGLRLIYFSYDVKMKEKGDIPEGYSVSREKKERFSLILESASTNQTSMYLCASSWSDRGPFFGQGTRLTVV.